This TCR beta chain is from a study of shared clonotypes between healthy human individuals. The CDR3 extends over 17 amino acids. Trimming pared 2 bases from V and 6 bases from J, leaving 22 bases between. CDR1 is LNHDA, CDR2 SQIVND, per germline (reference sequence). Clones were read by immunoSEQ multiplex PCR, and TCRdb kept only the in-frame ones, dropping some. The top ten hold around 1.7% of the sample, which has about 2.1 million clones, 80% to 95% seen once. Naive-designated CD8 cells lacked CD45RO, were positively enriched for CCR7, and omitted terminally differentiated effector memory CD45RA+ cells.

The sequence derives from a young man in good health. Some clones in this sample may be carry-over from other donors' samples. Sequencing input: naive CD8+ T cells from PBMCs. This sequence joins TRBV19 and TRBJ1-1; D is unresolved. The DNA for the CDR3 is TGTGCCAGTAGTATATCTTCGTCGGGCAGCCGGACCGCTGAAGCTTTCTTT. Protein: CASSISSSGSRTAEAFF.